This TCR beta chain was retrieved from a study of CD8 T cells in Susac syndrome. Sequencing of TCR beta, carried out with a high-throughput approach, was applied to CD8+ and CD4+ T cells from the blood. The multiple sclerosis controls were treatment-naive patients with relapsing-remitting disease that was stable or active. Negative isolation yielded the CD8+ and CD4+ T cells, while FACS enriched the TEMRA cells. The count of this clonotype is one. Random hexamers were used to reverse transcribe roughly 0.45 to 1 ug of RNA. Amplification of TCR beta CDR3 was carried out by immunoSEQ multiplex PCR, which covered 54 Vbeta and 13 Jbeta segments. Each CDR3 protein is one row after TCRdb ran MiXCR on the immunoSEQ multiplex PCR reads. The data show around 270,000 distinct CDR3 sequences, with approximately 89% seen just once and less than 0.2% held by the top ten. The CDR3 totals 17 residues. Germline values: CDR1 SGHVS, CDR2 FQNEAQ. V shed 2 bases and J shed 0 bases, with 17 bases lying between them.

This TCR derives from a human donor with multiple sclerosis. V gene TRBV7-8 combines with J gene TRBJ2-7, with D possibly being TRBD2 (6 bases). Sequencing was done on a sample of CD8+ T cells from PBMCs. CDR3 protein: CASSLPRLGRGSYEQYF. The CDR3 DNA follows: TGTGCCAGCAGCTTACCTCGACTAGGCCGGGGCTCCTACGAGCAGTACTTC. The entire variable domain, with the rest obtained from reference TRBV7-8 and TRBJ2-7, is as follows: GAGVSQSPRYKVAKRGQDVALRCDPISGHVSLFWYQQALGQGPEFLTYFQNEAQLDKSGLPSDRFFAERPEGSVSTLKIQRTQQEDSAVYLCASSLPRLGRGSYEQYFGPGTRLTVT.